One and the same sample provided the 15 T cell receptor beta chains below, sequenced in a study of response to subunit inactivated influenza vaccine. MiXCR was run by TCRdb on the RT-PCR reads, yielding one entry per CDR3 protein. There are more than 600,000 distinct CDR3 sequences in the sample; about 18% occur only once, and about a tenth lies in the top ten. The sample was PBMCs from blood, taken 4 to 6 days after vaccination. These receptors originate from a man aged 50 to 59 who received an inactivated influenza vaccine.

This clonotype showed up just a few times. The chain links TRBV2 to TRBJ1-5, with D unresolved. Trimming took 8 bases from V and 3 from J, leaving 8 bases between them. Germline V lookup: CDR1 SNHLY, CDR2 FYNNEI. The CDR3 spans 12 residues. CDR3 sequence (DNA): TGTGCCAGCGGGTCACCCAATCAGCCCCAGCATTTT. Translating it yields CASGSPNQPQHF.

This clonotype has more than one count but fewer than ten. CDR3 region: CSALVATQYF. The DNA of the CDR3 is TGCAGTGCTCTCGTGGCCACCCAGTACTTC. The chain couples TRBV20-1 to TRBJ2-5, with no clear D. This CDR3 has 10 residues. In germline, CDR1 is DFQATT, CDR2 SNEGSKA (reference sequence). The ends were cut back, 5 bases at V and 8 bases at J, with 9 bases in the middle.

This clonotype occurred a few times. The chain has TRBV7-6 and TRBJ1-1; 7 nucleotides line up with TRBD1. V was clipped by 4 bases and J by 3 bases; unmatched bases: 5. Germline assignment: CDR1 SGHVS and CDR2 FNYEAQ. This CDR3 contains 14 residues. This CDR3 reads CASSWRQGDTEAFF. The CDR3, as DNA: TGTGCCAGCAGCTGGAGACAGGGCGACACTGAAGCTTTCTTT.

The sample holds a few counts of this clonotype. The chain uses TRBV7-2 and TRBJ2-5; D is unclear. This CDR3 has 12 amino acids. Trimming took off 6 bases at V and 7 bases at J, with 12 bases between the two ends. Germline-derived CDR1 and CDR2 are SGHTA and FQGNSA. The CDR3 here is CASSLSRTTQYF. The CDR3 nucleotides read TGTGCCAGCAGTTTGAGCCGTACGACCCAGTACTTC.

The table lists this clonotype with a few counts. The chain has TRBV5-1 and TRBJ1-1; 8 nucleotides line up with TRBD1. Germline V gives CDR1 SGHRS, CDR2 YFSETQ. The CDR3 spans 14 residues. V was clipped by 6 bases and J by 1 base; unmatched bases: 5. The CDR3 DNA reads as TGCGCCAGCACCAGACAGGGGCAGAACACTGAAGCTTTCTTT. Its translation: CASTRQGQNTEAFF.

This chain joins TRBV4-2 and TRBJ2-1; D is unclear. The V and J ends lost 2 bases and 5 bases respectively, with 16 bases between them. From germline, CDR1 is LGHNA and CDR2 YNFKEQ. CDR3 length: 16 amino acids. DNA for the CDR3: TGTGCCAGCAGCCAAAGAGAAATGGGCAGTAACAATGAGCAGTTCTTC. Amino acids: CASSQREMGSNNEQFF.

This clonotype has a count of ten or more. The V and J genes are TRBV5-1 and TRBJ2-3, with D possibly matching TRBD2 (5 bases). CDR3 length: 15 residues. Germline V CDR1 and CDR2: SGHRS, YFSETQ. V was trimmed by 0 bases and J by 0 bases, leaving 8 bases between them. The CDR3 here is CASSLVGSSTDTQYF. The CDR3 DNA is TGCGCCAGCAGCTTGGTGGGGAGTAGCACAGATACGCAGTATTTT.

For this clonotype: One junction end does not reproduce the germline sequence, and a read error may be involved. The genes are TRBV6-2 or TRBV6-3 and TRBJ2-5, with a possible D match to TRBD2 (6 bases). The CDR3 covers 13 residues. The germline CDR1 and CDR2 sequences are MNHEY and SVGEGT. In nucleotides, the CDR3 is TGTGCCAGCAGTTACTCCACCGAGCGGGCTCACGGCTTC. This sequence encodes CASSYSTERAHGF.

As concerns this clonotype: One end of the junction fails to match germline, which may point to a read error. The J gene is TRBJ1-1, the V gene TRBV12-3 or TRBV12-4; no clear D. The CDR3 sequence is 11 residues long. The CDR3 protein is CASRLDTEAFF. CDR3 DNA: TGTGCCAGCAGATTAGACACTGAAGCTTTCTTT.

The chain couples TRBV7-2 to TRBJ2-3; tentative D call: TRBD2 (7 bases). V lost 2 bases to trimming and J lost 0 bases, with 12 bases between them. This CDR3 region has 16 residues. The germline CDR1 and CDR2 sequences are SGHTA and FQGNSA. CDR3 sequence reads: CASSLWAGASTDTQYF. The CDR3 coding sequence is TGTGCCAGCAGCTTATGGGCGGGGGCTAGCACAGATACGCAGTATTTT.

The chain is built from TRBV7-2 and TRBJ2-2; D ambiguous. Germline lookup yields CDR1 SGHTA and CDR2 FQGNSA. The CDR3 is 15 residues long. Trimming removed 5 bases at V and 5 bases at J, with 15 bases between. DNA for the CDR3: TGTGCCAGCAGCGGCCGGAACTGGGGTACCGGGGAGCTGTTTTTT. Amino acids: CASSGRNWGTGELFF.

This chain joins TRBV6-2 or TRBV6-3 and TRBJ2-2; 9 positions agree with TRBD1. The germline gives CDR1 MNHEY, CDR2 SVGEGT. The CDR3 sequence is 17 residues long. J lost 5 bases, V lost 2 bases, and 9 bases had no gene match. This CDR3 is CASSYPQQGARTGELFF. The CDR3 nucleotides are TGTGCCAGCAGTTACCCCCAACAGGGGGCACGGACCGGGGAGCTGTTTTTT.

The V and J genes are TRBV6-5 and TRBJ2-7; maybe TRBD1 (6 bases). The germline V gene has CDR1 MNHEY and CDR2 SVGAGI. Trimming removed 0 bases at V and 9 bases at J, with 21 bases between. The CDR3 is made up of 16 amino acids. CDR3 residues: CASSYSQGAGAIWQYF. CDR3 nucleotides: TGTGCCAGCAGTTACTCGCAGGGTGCAGGGGCGATATGGCAGTACTTC.

The gene calls are TRBV5-1 and TRBJ2-1; 13 nucleotides agree with TRBD2. Trimming cost V 4 bases and J 8 bases; bases outside gene matches: 6. The CDR3 contains 15 residues. The V gene's germline CDR1 is SGHRS and CDR2 YFSETQ. The CDR3 loop is CASSPGTSGIDEQFF. In nucleotides, the CDR3 is TGCGCCAGCAGCCCGGGGACTAGCGGGATCGATGAGCAGTTCTTC.

This clonotype was counted many times. The chain links TRBV5-1 to TRBJ2-1, with 9 nucleotides matching TRBD1. The length of the CDR3 is 15 residues. Germline V gives CDR1 SGHRS, CDR2 YFSETQ. V lost 2 bases to trimming and J lost 7 bases; unmatched junction nucleotides: 7. In DNA, the CDR3 is TGCGCCAGCAGCTTCGGGACAGGGAGAGGTAATGAGCAGTTCTTC. Translated: CASSFGTGRGNEQFF.